This T cell receptor beta chain comes out of a study of blood T cells in healthy people across ages (dated by TCRdb to between 2014 and 2016). For the study in its entirety: In model experiments, template switching captured roughly one uniquely barcoded TCR beta cDNA molecule for every two T cells. To track age-related changes in TCR beta repertoire diversity, the study relied on deep sequencing normalized with unique cDNA molecular identifiers. Using the same blood draw, the study looked at two additional independent replicas of 1 million unique cDNA reads for two donors, one aged 18 to 29 and the other aged 80 or older. The donors were split into four age groups: young (average around 15 years), middle-aged (around 37), aged (about 56) and long-lived (more than 80). Donors of different ages were randomly distributed across sequencing lanes to avoid experimental bias.

About this clonotype: There is no known antigen for this receptor. It has no much larger one-base neighbor in the sample; base qualities were not kept.

The donors were roughly 38 Caucasian individuals from Russia, aged about 6 to 95 years, who were systemically healthy. About 10 milliliters of peripheral blood were collected from each donor into EDTA-treated Vacutainer tubes. Ficoll-Paque density-gradient centrifugation was used to isolate PBMCs, with at least 6.5 million per sample. Trizol reagent was used to extract total RNA from the PBMCs, yielding at least 6 micrograms per sample. For every donor, flow cytometry on a PBMC aliquot measured the percentage of naive CD45RAhigh/CD27high T cells. Libraries were built with 5' RACE. Sequencing was carried out with an Illumina HiSeq 2500. A second roughly 6 to 12 cycle PCR used a sample-barcoded 5' primer and a J-beta primer mix. Each TCR beta cDNA molecule received a unique molecular identifier from a template-switch 5' adaptor carrying 12 random nucleotides. At least 2.5 million CDR3-containing paired-end reads were obtained from each sample. First-strand cDNA synthesis was performed from all RNA using the Mint cDNA synthesis kit, with priming by a TRBC-specific oligonucleotide. Following uracil-DNA glycosylase treatment, a first 18-cycle PCR with universal primers M1SS and BC2_uni_R was performed on all cDNA. On the study's bioinformatics: For normalization, 1 million high-quality reads were randomly selected from each sample, with every read carrying a distinct molecular identifier. Instead of being binned into consensus sequences, reads with shared molecular identifiers were discarded. MiTCR, set to a Q25 quality threshold and the strictest error-elimination algorithm, was used for CDR3 identification, clonotype clustering and error correction. A nonparametric unseen species model with Euler transformation was used to estimate a lower bound on total TCR beta diversity. TCRdb took the public reads, trimmed them with fastp at Q25, ran MiXCR for clone calling and kept in-frame beta chains. A single entry per CDR3 protein holds the most common genes and DNA from its merged rows. In this record, the V and J calls reflect TCRdb's handling and not the investigators' own analysis. The sample table shows about 730,000 distinct CDR3 sequences, and around 40% are seen once. Jointly, the top ten make up around a fifth of the sample.

The CDR3 measures 15 amino acids from cysteine to phenylalanine. Left in the record is the CDR3 DNA by itself, 45 bases read in frame from the first base. CDR1 and CDR2 (MDHEN, SYDVKM) derive from the germline V gene. Compared with germline, V lacks 6 bases and J lacks 1 base; bases without a gene match: 4. Broader findings and caveats from the paper: The CMV infection status of donors was not known, potentially confounding age-related changes in expanded clonotypes. Estimates of total diversity based on one million sequenced T cells were regarded as lower bounds and as underestimates. The long-lived group showed more naive CD4+ T cells, fewer expanded clones and increased TCR diversity than the aged group, suggesting age selection. Because profiling used bulk unsorted PBMCs, naive and antigen-experienced compartments could not be compared conclusively. A strong correlation was found between observed TCR beta diversity and the percentage of naive T cells measured by flow cytometry. As age increased, observed TCR beta diversity per million T cells dropped in a roughly linear way, and a significant reduction was already evident by age about 40.

This TCR derives from a woman in her sixties or seventies in good health. The chain joins TRBV28 to TRBJ2-1, and 9 bases in between align with TRBD1. The sequenced sample consisted of blood. CDR3 loop: CASSGTGSSYNEQFF. Read as DNA, the sequence is TGTGCCAGCAGCGGGACAGGGTCTTCCTACAATGAGCAGTTCTTC.